This record looks at one T cell receptor beta chain sequence and its context. Its antigen remains unidentified. The study ran its PCR with 60 Vbeta and 13 Jbeta primers. Per the authors' pipeline: In a later analysis, of around 83 million unique beta chains, 9 million to 11 million appeared in at least two donors. The protocol was immunoSEQ multiplex PCR, while the TCRdb copy is restricted to in-frame clones and leaves out a portion. The V and J calls and clone size are taken from that table; D and trimming were inferred from the DNA. The data show 80,000 to 130,000 clones, approximately 82% seen once. The V gene lost 0 bases and the J gene lost 2 bases, with 11 bases spanning the gap. Germline-derived CDR1 and CDR2 are SGHTA and FQGNSA. This CDR3 region has 16 residues. This entry comes from a study of cytomegalovirus exposure and HLA in healthy donors. The study, taken as a whole, reports: With high specificity and sensitivity, the classifier reportedly diagnosed cytomegalovirus status. The authors reported that TCR beta sequences could predict HLA-A and HLA-B alleles. These predictions were accurate for most subjects in the first cohort.

The chain combines TRBV7-2 with TRBJ2-1; no firm D call. Sequenced input: PBMCs. The origin of this receptor is a young woman in good health and CMV-seronegative. CDR3 bases: TGTGCCAGCAGCTTAGCAGTCGGTTCAACCTACAATGAGCAGTTCTTC. Translated, it gives CASSLAVGSTYNEQFF.